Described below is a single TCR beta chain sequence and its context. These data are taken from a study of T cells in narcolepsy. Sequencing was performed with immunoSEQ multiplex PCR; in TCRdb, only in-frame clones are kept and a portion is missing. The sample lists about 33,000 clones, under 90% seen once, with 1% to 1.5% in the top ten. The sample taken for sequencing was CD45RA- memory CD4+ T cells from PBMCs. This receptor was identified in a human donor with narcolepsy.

Written as DNA, the CDR3 is TGTGCCAGCAGCTTTTTTGGGGGGACAAGCAACTACGAGCAGTACTTC. Residues: CASSFFGGTSNYEQYF. The V call is TRBV5-6, the J call TRBJ2-7; tentatively, D is TRBD1 or TRBD2 (6 bases each). The CDR3 consists of 16 residues. From germline, CDR1 is SGHDT and CDR2 YYEEEE. Trimming removed 2 bases at V and 3 bases at J, with 18 bases between. Full variable domain (missing parts from reference TRBV5-6 and TRBJ2-7): DAGVTQSPTHLIKTRGQQVTLRCSPKSGHDTVSWYQQALGQGPQFIFQYYEEEERQRGNFPDRFSGHQFPNYSSELNVNALLLGDSALYLCASSFFGGTSNYEQYFGPGTRLTVT.